This paragraph reports one T cell receptor beta chain. Preparation of the TCRbeta library was carried out with unique molecular identifiers. TCRdb redid the calling of the PCR reads with MiXCR, one entry per CDR3 protein. The sample has around 600,000 distinct CDR3 sequences, over 15% seen once. This sample is part of a study of T-cell reconstitution after alpha-beta-depleted transplantation in children. The V gene end was trimmed by 6 bases and the J gene end by 5 bases; junction bases not matched to a gene: 12. The length of the CDR3 is 15 residues. The material was PBMCs from the stem cell graft donor, obtained from the stem cell graft. The chain joins TRBV12-3 or TRBV12-4 to TRBJ2-5; 7 nucleotides agree with TRBD1. The TCR sequence derives from a human donor who donated a stem cell graft to a child with acute myeloid leukemia. CDR3 DNA sequence: TGTGCCAGCAGCACCGGTACAGGGGCGTGGGAGACCCAGTACTTC. Translation gives CASSTGTGAWETQYF.